A single T cell receptor beta chain is shown here with its context. Antigen specificity is unknown. This sample stems from a study of CD4 T cells in relation to SARS-CoV-2 and coronaviruses. This CDR3 has 12 residues. Trimming took off 5 bases at V and 6 bases at J, with 7 bases between the two ends. Per the germline V gene, CDR1 is SGHVS and CDR2 is FQNEAQ. Clones were read by immunoSEQ multiplex PCR, and TCRdb kept only the in-frame ones, dropping some. Among more than 25,000 clones listed, over 65% were seen once. The unexposed donors gave CD4+ T cells in 2011-2018, prior to COVID-19. The cells were cultured for under twelve days before CD4+ T cells were isolated.

J is TRBJ2-2 and V is TRBV7-8; no clear D. Sequencing was performed on CD4+ T cells from PBMCs, cultured in vitro. The sequence derives from a human donor in good health. As DNA, the CDR3 is TGTGCCAGCAGCCTTGACGCCGGGGAGCTGTTTTTT. It is translated as CASSLDAGELFF.